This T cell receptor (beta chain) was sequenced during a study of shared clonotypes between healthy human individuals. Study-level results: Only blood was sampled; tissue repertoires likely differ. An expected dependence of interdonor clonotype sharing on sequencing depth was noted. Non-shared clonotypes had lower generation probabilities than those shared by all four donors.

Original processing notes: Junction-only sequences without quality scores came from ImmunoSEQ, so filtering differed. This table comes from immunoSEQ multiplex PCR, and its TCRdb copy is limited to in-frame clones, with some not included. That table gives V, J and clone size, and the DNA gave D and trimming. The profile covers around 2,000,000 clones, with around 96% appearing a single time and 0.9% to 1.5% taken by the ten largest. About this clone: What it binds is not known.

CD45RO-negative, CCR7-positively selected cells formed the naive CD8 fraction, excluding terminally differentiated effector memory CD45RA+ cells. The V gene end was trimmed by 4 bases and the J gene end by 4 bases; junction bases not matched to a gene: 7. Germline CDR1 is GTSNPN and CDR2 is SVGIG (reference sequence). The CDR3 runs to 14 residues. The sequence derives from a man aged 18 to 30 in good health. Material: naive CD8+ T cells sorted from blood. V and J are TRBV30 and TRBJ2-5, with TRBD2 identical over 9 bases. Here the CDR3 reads CAWMGGGALETQYF. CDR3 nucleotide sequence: TGTGCCTGGATGGGCGGGGGGGCGCTAGAGACCCAGTACTTC.